This T cell receptor beta chain came from a study of blood T cell repertoires in COVID-19. For the study at large: The United States, Italy and Spain supplied acute and convalescent COVID-19 samples. In each case, the material was cDNA or gDNA derived from T cells, B-cell-depleted T cells, or PBMCs.

This clone was observed a handful of times. This CDR3 contains 14 residues. Germline V gene sequence: CDR1 MNHEY, CDR2 SMNVEV (reference sequence). V lost 4 bases, J lost 4 bases, and 8 bases lay in between. Per the authors' pipeline: Cell counts per sample came from amplifying reference gene primers. TCRdb keeps only in-frame clones here, not all; method: immunoSEQ multiplex PCR. V, J and clone size were drawn from that table, and D and trimming were deduced from the DNA. The repertoire holds about 100,000 clones, with approximately 86% as singletons. This sequence joins TRBV27 and TRBJ1-6; D is ambiguous. The origin of this receptor is a man aged 55 to 70 with acute or convalescent COVID-19. Sequencing input: peripheral blood. In nucleotides, the CDR3 is TGTGCCAGCAGTTCCGGACTTTATAATTCACCCCTCCACTTT. Its protein is CASSSGLYNSPLHF.